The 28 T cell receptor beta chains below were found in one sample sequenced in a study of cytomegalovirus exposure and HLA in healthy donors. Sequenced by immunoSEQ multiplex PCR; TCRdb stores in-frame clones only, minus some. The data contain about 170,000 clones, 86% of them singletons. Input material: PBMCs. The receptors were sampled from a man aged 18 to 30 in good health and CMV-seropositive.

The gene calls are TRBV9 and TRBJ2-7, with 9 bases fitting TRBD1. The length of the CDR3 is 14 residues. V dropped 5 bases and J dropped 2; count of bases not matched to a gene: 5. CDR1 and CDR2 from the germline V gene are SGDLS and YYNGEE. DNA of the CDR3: TGTGCCAGCAGTTACACAGGGGGCGCCTACGAGCAGTACTTC. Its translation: CASSYTGGAYEQYF.

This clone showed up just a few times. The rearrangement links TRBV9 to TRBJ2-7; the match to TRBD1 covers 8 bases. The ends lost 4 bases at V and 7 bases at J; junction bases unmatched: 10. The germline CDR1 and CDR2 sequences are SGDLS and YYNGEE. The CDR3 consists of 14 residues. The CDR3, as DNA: TGTGCCAGCAGCCCAGGGGGCAGTATGGGAGAGCAGTACTTC. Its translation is CASSPGGSMGEQYF. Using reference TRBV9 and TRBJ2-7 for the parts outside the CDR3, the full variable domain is DSGVTQTPKHLITATGQRVTLRCSPRSGDLSVYWYQQSLDQGLQFLIQYYNGEERAKGNILERFSAQQFPDLHSELNLSSLELGDSALYFCASSPGGSMGEQYFGPGTRLTVT.

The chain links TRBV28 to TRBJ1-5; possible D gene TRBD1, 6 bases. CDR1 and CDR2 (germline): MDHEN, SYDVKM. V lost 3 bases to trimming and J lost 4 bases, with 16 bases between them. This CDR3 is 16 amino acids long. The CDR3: CASSFYPRGGNQPQHF. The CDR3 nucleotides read TGTGCCAGCAGTTTTTATCCGAGGGGGGGTAATCAGCCCCAGCATTTT.

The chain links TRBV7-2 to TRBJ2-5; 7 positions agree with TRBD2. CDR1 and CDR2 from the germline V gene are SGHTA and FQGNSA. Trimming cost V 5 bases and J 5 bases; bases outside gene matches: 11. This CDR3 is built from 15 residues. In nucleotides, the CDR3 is TGTGCCAGCAGCCGTCCTACTAGCGACCTTGAGACCCAGTACTTC. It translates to CASSRPTSDLETQYF.

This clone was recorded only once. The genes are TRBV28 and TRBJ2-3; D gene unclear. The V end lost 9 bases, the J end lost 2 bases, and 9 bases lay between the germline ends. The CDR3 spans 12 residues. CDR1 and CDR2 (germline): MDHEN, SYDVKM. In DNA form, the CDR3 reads TGTGCCAGTTTCCGGGTCACAGATACGCAGTATTTT. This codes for CASFRVTDTQYF.

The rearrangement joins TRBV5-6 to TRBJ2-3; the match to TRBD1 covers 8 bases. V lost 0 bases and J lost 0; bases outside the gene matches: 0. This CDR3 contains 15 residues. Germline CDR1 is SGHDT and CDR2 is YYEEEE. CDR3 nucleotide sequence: TGTGCCAGCAGCTTGGGGGACAGGAGCACAGATACGCAGTATTTT. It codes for CASSLGDRSTDTQYF. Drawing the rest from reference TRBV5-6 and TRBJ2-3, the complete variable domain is DAGVTQSPTHLIKTRGQQVTLRCSPKSGHDTVSWYQQALGQGPQFIFQYYEEEERQRGNFPDRFSGHQFPNYSSELNVNALLLGDSALYLCASSLGDRSTDTQYFGPGTRLTVL.

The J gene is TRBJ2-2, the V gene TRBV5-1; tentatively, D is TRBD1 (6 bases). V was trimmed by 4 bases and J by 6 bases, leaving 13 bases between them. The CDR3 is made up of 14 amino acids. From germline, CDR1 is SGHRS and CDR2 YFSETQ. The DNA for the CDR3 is TGCGCCAGCAGCAGGACGACAGGCCCCGGGGAGCTGTTTTTT. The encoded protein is CASSRTTGPGELFF. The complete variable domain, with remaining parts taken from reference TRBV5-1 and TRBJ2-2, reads KAGVTQTPRYLIKTRGQQVTLSCSPISGHRSVSWYQQTPGQGLQFLFEYFSETQRNKGNFPGRFSGRQFSNSRSEMNVSTLELGDSALYLCASSRTTGPGELFFGEGSRLTVL.

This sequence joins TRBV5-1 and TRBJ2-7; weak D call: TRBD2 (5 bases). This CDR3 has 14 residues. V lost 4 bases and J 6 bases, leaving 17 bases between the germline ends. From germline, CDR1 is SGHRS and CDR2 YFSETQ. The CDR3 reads CASSPSGWNPEQYF. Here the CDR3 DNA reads TGCGCCAGCAGCCCGTCGGGATGGAACCCCGAGCAGTACTTC.

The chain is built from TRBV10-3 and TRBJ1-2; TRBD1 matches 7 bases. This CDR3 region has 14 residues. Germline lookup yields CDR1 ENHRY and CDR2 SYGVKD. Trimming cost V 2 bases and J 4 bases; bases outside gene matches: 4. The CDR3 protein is CAISESRGVYGYTF. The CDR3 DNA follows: TGTGCCATCAGTGAGAGCAGGGGGGTCTATGGCTACACCTTC.

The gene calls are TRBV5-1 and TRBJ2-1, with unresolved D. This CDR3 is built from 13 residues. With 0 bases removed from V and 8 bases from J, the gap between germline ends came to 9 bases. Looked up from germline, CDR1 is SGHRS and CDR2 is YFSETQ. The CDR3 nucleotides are TGCGCCAGCAGCTTGGACAATCTCCATGAGCAGTTCTTC. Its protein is CASSLDNLHEQFF.

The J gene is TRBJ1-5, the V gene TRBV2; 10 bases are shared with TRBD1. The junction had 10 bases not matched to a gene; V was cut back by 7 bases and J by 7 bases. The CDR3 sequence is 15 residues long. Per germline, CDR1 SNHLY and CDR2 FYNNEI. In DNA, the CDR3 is TGTGCCAGCACCGGGACAGGGGCGTTCGGGCAGCCCCAGCATTTT. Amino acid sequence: CASTGTGAFGQPQHF.

This CDR3 reads CASSLGTFQSEQFF. In nucleotides, the CDR3 is TGTGCCAGCAGTTTAGGGACTTTTCAGAGTGAGCAGTTCTTC. This rearrangement joins TRBV27 to TRBJ2-1, with D maybe TRBD2 (6 bases). From germline, CDR1 is MNHEY and CDR2 SMNVEV (reference sequence). Trimming shortened V by 2 bases and J by 9 bases, and 14 bases separated the two germline ends. This CDR3 is built from 14 residues.

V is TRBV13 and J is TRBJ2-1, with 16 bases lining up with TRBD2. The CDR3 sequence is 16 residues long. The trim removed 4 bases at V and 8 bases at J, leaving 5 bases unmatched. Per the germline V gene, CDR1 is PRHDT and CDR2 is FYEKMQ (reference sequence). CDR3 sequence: CASSSGTSGRADEQFF. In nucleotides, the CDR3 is TGTGCCAGCAGCTCCGGGACTAGCGGGAGGGCCGATGAGCAGTTCTTC.

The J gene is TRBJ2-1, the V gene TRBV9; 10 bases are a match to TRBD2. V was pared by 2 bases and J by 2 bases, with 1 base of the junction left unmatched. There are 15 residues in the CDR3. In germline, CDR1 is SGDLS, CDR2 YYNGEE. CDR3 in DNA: TGTGCCAGCAGCGTGACTAGCGGGCCCTACAATGAGCAGTTCTTC. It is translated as CASSVTSGPYNEQFF.

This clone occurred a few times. The chain's CDR3 is CASSRGSGAPGGYTF. DNA for the CDR3: TGTGCCAGCAGCCGCGGCAGCGGGGCGCCCGGGGGTTACACCTTC. The chain links TRBV6-6 to TRBJ1-2, with D possibly being TRBD1 (5 bases). CDR1 and CDR2 from the germline V gene are MNHNY and SVGAGI (reference sequence). Trimming removed 6 bases from V and 11 bases from J, with 25 bases in between. This CDR3 is built from 15 residues.

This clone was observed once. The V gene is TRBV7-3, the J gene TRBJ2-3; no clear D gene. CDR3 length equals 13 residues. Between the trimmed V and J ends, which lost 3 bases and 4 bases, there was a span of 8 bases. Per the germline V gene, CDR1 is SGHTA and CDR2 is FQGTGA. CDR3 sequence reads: CASSFTQSDTQYF. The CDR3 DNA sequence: TGTGCCAGCAGCTTCACACAGTCAGATACGCAGTATTTT. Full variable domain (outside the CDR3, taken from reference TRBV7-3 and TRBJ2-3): GAGVSQTPSNKVTEKGKYVELRCDPISGHTALYWYRQSLGQGPEFLIYFQGTGAADDSGLPNDRFFAVRPEGSVSTLKIQRTERGDSAVYLCASSFTQSDTQYFGPGTRLTVL.

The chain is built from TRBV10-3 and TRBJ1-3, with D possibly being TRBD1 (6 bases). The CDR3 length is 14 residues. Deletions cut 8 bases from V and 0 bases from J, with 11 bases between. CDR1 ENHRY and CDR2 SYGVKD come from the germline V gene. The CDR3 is CAISQGSSGNTIYF. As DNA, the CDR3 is TGTGCCATCTCACAGGGTTCCTCTGGAAACACCATATATTTT.

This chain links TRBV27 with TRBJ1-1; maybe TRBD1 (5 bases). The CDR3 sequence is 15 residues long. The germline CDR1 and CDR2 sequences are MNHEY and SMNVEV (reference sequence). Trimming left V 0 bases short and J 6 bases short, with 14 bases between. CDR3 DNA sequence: TGTGCCAGCAGTTTATCTGGGACTAAAATCCCTGAAGCTTTCTTT. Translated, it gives CASSLSGTKIPEAFF.

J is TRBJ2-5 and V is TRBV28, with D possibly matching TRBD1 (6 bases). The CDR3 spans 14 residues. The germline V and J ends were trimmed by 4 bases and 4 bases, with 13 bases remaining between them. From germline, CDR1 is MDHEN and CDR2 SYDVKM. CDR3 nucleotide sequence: TGTGCCAGCAGTTCACCACAGGGAGCAGAGACCCAGTACTTC. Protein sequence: CASSSPQGAETQYF.

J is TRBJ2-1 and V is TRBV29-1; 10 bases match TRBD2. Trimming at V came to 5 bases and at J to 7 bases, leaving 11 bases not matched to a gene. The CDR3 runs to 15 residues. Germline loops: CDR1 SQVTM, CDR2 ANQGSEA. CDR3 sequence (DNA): TGCAGCGTTCCGAGGACTAGCGGCCACCCTAATGAGCAGTTCTTC. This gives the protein CSVPRTSGHPNEQFF.

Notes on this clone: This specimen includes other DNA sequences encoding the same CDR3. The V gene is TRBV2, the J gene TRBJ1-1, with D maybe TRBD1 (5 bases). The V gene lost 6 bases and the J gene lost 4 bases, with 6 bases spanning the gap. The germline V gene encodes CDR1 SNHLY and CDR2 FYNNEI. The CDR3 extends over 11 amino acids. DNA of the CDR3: TGTGCCAGCAGGGGGGGCACTGAAGCTTTCTTT. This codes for CASRGGTEAFF.

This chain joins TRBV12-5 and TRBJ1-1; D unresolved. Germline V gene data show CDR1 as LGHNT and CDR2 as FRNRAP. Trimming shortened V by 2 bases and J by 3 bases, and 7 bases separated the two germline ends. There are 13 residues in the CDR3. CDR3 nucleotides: TGTGCTAGTGGTTTGCCGGTCCACACTGAAGCTTTCTTT. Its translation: CASGLPVHTEAFF.

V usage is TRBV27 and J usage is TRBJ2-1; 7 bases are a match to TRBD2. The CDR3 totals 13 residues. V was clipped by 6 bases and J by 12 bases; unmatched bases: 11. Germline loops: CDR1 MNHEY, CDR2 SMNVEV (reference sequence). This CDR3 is CASSSPREAPQFF. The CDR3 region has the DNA TGTGCCAGCAGCTCTCCACGGGAGGCCCCGCAGTTCTTC.

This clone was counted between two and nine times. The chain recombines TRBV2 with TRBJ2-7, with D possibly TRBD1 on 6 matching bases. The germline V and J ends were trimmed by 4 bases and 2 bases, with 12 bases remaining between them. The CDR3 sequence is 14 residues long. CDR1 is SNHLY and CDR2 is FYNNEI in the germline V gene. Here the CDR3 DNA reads TGTGCCAGCAGTGCCCGCGGACAGACCTACGAGCAGTACTTC. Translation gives CASSARGQTYEQYF.

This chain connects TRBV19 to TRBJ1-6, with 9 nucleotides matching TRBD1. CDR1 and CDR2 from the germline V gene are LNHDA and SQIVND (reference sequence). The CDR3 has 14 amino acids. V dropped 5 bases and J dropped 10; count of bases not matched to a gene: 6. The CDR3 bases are TGTGCCAGTAGTGTGGACAGGGGAGAATCACCCCTCCACTTT. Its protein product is CASSVDRGESPLHF.

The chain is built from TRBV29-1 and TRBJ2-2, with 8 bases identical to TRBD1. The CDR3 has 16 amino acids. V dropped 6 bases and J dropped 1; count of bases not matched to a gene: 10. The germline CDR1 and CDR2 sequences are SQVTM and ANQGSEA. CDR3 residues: CSVGAGTGGNTGELFF. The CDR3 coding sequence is TGCAGCGTAGGCGCCGGGACAGGTGGGAACACCGGGGAGCTGTTTTTT.

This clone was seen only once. The CDR3 region has the DNA TGTGCCAGCCGCGGGCTCGGGAGCTCCTACAATGAGCAGTTCTTC. It codes for CASRGLGSSYNEQFF. The chain carries TRBV6-1 and TRBJ2-1, with D perhaps TRBD2 (6 bases). The CDR3 contains 15 residues. V lost 8 bases to trimming and J lost 0 bases, with 14 bases between them. The germline V gene has CDR1 MNHNS and CDR2 SASEGT.

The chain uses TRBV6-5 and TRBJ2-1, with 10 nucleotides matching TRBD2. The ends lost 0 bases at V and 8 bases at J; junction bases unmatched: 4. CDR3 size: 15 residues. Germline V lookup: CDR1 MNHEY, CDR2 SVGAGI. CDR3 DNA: TGTGCCAGCAGTTACTCGCTAGCGGGAGAGCATGAGCAGTTCTTC. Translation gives CASSYSLAGEHEQFF.